The sequence of this T cell receptor (beta chain) was determined in a study of blood T cell repertoires in COVID-19. Study details: Specimens from acute and convalescent COVID-19 originated in the United States, Italy and Spain. PBMCs, B-cell-depleted T cells, or T cells were the source of the cDNA or gDNA that made up the material.

The Seattle site enrolled patients during active infection and followed them longitudinally. Sequencing used immunoSEQ multiplex PCR; TCRdb keeps in-frame clones, though not all of them. The sample includes 200,000 to 250,000 clones, 83% of them seen just once. The CDR3 loop spans 18 amino acids. CDR1 is SGHNT, CDR2 YYREEE, per germline (reference sequence). The V segment lost 1 base and the J segment 5 bases; nucleotides outside the gene matches: 11. In its sample, this clone was seen a few times. The chain joins TRBV5-4 to TRBJ2-2; 10 bases match TRBD2. The TCR comes from a woman aged 25 to 39 with COVID-19, enrolled during active disease. The sample comprised peripheral blood. CDR3: CASSLMGAGGPWTGELFF. CDR3 bases: TGTGCCAGCAGCTTGATGGGAGCGGGGGGGCCGTGGACCGGGGAGCTGTTTTTT.